This TCR beta chain was sequenced for a study of post-analysis software for immune sequencing data. Study details: Courses of disease covered relapsing-remitting, secondary progressive and progressive-relapsing multiple sclerosis. Study-level results: Compared with controls, patients showed significantly lower normalized Chao1 diversity. Higher frequency in patients than in controls was seen for a handful of TRBV segments, with TRBV5-6, TRBV5-1 and TRBV20-1 among them. Strong same-batch co-clustering of samples appeared with F measure clustering.

Remarks on this clonotype: Antigen unknown.

Incorporated into the TCR beta cDNA libraries were unique molecular identifiers, which served to reduce PCR and sequencing biases. Input populations of 1 to 10 million T cells gave rise to about 480,000 cDNA molecules. TCRdb re-analysed the PCR reads in MiXCR, keeping a single row per CDR3 protein. The sample has 500,000 to 600,000 distinct CDR3 sequences; 44% are singletons. CDR1 and CDR2 (germline): SNHLY, FYNNEI. V was pared by 9 bases and J by 1 base, with 3 bases of the junction left unmatched. The CDR3 is 13 amino acids. Sequencing was performed on blood. V and J are TRBV2 and TRBJ2-7; TRBD2 aligns across 10 bases. The source is a girl between 5 and 17 years old with multiple sclerosis. This CDR3 reads CASGTSVSYEQYF. The CDR3 DNA follows: TGTGCCAGTGGGACTAGCGTTTCCTACGAGCAGTACTTC.